This T cell receptor (beta chain) is from a study of blood T cell repertoires in COVID-19. On the study more broadly: COVID-19 samples, acute and convalescent, were from the United States, Italy and Spain. Sources were T cells, B-cell-depleted T cells, or PBMCs; the material itself was cDNA or gDNA.

Per the original methods: Quantification of nucleated cells was approximated via reference gene primer amplification. The method was immunoSEQ multiplex PCR; TCRdb's version includes in-frame clones alone and lacks a portion of them. Clone size and V and J calls were adopted from that table, with D and trimming inferred from the DNA. The repertoire has approximately 150,000 clones, roughly nine tenths of them found once; the top ten carry around 1.5%. The CDR3 spans 14 residues. The V and J ends lost 2 bases and 3 bases respectively, with 10 bases between them. From germline, CDR1 is SGHVS and CDR2 FNYEAQ.

The clonotype comes from a human donor in a cohort sampled during active COVID-19. The V call is TRBV7-6, the J call TRBJ1-1; D ambiguous. The sample was peripheral blood. For the CDR3, the DNA is TGTGCCAGCAGCTTATCAGTCGGGGACACTGAAGCTTTCTTT. Amino acid sequence: CASSLSVGDTEAFF.